This TCR beta chain is from a study of a mutant IDH1 vaccine in newly diagnosed glioma. The data were produced by immunoSEQ multiplex PCR, yet TCRdb's version contains in-frame clones alone and is incomplete. The table records some 27,000 clones, 77% of them present only once. As for time point: week 5, during vaccination. Every vaccine dose comprised 300 ug of mutant IDH1 20-mer peptide plus topical imiquimod. CDR1 is GTSNPN, CDR2 SVGIG, per germline (reference sequence). V was clipped by 5 bases and J by 2 bases; unmatched bases: 8. This CDR3 comprises 15 residues. Remarks on this clone: Its antigen remains unknown.

The V and J genes are TRBV30 and TRBJ2-7, with 11 nucleotides matching TRBD1. The sequences come from PBMCs, collected from a glioma patient whose treatment included an IDH1 peptide vaccine. The clonotype comes from a man between 35 and 55 years old with glioma. CDR3 sequence reads: CAWGIGDRGTYEQYF. CDR3 sequence (DNA): TGTGCCTGGGGGATAGGGGACAGGGGGACCTACGAGCAGTACTTC. The complete variable domain, with remaining parts taken from reference TRBV30 and TRBJ2-7, reads SQTIHQWPATLVQPVGSPLSLECTVEGTSNPNLYWYRQAAGRGLQLLFYSVGIGQISSEVPQNLSASRPQDRQFILSSKKLLLSDSGFYLCAWGIGDRGTYEQYFGPGTRLTVT.